The rows below give T cell receptor beta chains drawn from one sample of a study of cytomegalovirus exposure and HLA in healthy donors. Data came from immunoSEQ multiplex PCR; TCRdb stores just in-frame clones and leaves some out. The profile covers over 80,000 clones, with about three quarters appearing a single time and 3.5% to 4.5% taken by the ten largest. The sequenced material came from PBMCs. The receptors come from a man aged 40-50 years in good health and CMV-seronegative. Each CDR3 is given with its conserved first and last residue. The D gene is left open where the match is weak. Clone size, where shown, is once, few, many, or a class for clones that have expanded.

>NA|TRBV9|NA|TRBJ1-3
TGTGCCAGCAGCGTAGCTAGCGGGTACACCATATATTTT
CASSVASGYTIYF
>NA|TRBV28|TRBD1|TRBJ1-5
TGTGCCAGCTACGACAGGGCGGCGGTAAATCAGCCCCAGCATTTT
CASYDRAAVNQPQHF
>few|TRBV6-5|TRBD1|TRBJ1-1
TGTGCCAGCAGTTACCCCGGACAGGGGATCACAGAAGCTTTCTTT
CASSYPGQGITEAFF
>NA|TRBV5-6|TRBD1|TRBJ2-7
TGTGCCAGCAGCTTGCAGGGGGCGGACGAGCAGTACTTC
CASSLQGADEQYF
>few|TRBV6-5|TRBD1|TRBJ1-2
TGTGCCAGCAGAGGGACAGGGAGCTATGGCTACACCTTC
CASRGTGSYGYTF
>few|TRBV6-1|TRBD1|TRBJ2-7
TGTGCCAGCAGTGCCTCGAGGACAGGCGCGGGCGAGCAGTACTTC
CASSASRTGAGEQYF
>NA|TRBV27|TRBD1|TRBJ2-7
TGTGCCAGCTCCGAGACAGGGACACCCTACGAGCAGTACTTC
CASSETGTPYEQYF
>many|TRBV2|TRBD1|TRBJ1-5
TGTGCCAGTACCGGGACAGGGGGCCATCAGCCCCAGCATTTT
CASTGTGGHQPQHF
>NA|TRBV27|TRBD2|TRBJ2-1
TGTGCCAGCAGTTTAGTAGCGGGGGTTCTACAAAATGAGCAGTTCTTC
CASSLVAGVLQNEQFF
>few|TRBV5-1|NA|TRBJ2-1
TGCGCCAGCAGCTTGGAGTCAGGGTACAATGAGCAGTTCTTC
CASSLESGYNEQFF
>NA|TRBV11-2|NA|TRBJ1-2
TGTGCCAGCACCCTCCAGGGCTATGGCTACACCTTC
CASTLQGYGYTF
>NA|TRBV2|NA|TRBJ2-5
TGTGCCAGCAGTGTCGTTATAGCAGAGACCCAGTACTTC
CASSVVIAETQYF
>NA|TRBV5-1|TRBD2|TRBJ2-5
TGCGCCAGCAGCCATTCTAGCGGGGGGCTGCAAGAGACCCAGTACTTC
CASSHSSGGLQETQYF
>NA|TRBV29-1|TRBD1|TRBJ2-7
TGCAGCGTTGGGGGGACAGGTCTTCGGGTGGGGCAGTACTTC
CSVGGTGLRVGQYF
>NA|TRBV10-3|TRBD1|TRBJ2-7
TGTGCCATACGACAGGGTGGACACGAGCAGTACTTC
CAIRQGGHEQYF
>NA|TRBV29-1|NA|TRBJ2-1
TGCAGCGTACGACGAGGCTACAATGAGCAGTTCTTC
CSVRRGYNEQFF
>NA|TRBV4-3|NA|TRBJ1-2
TGCGCCAGCAGCCAAGATTTCGGGTTGAGTGGCTACACCTTC
CASSQDFGLSGYTF
>NA|TRBV2|NA|TRBJ2-1
TGTGCCAGCAGCCCCCCCAGCGATGAGCAGTTCTTC
CASSPPSDEQFF
>NA|TRBV29-1|TRBD1|TRBJ1-2
TGCAGCGTTATTCGAACATGGACAGGGGCGAACTATGGCTACACCTTC
CSVIRTWTGANYGYTF
>few|TRBV5-6|NA|TRBJ2-1
TGTGCCAGCGGTAGGAGGGGCTACAATGAGCAGTTCTTC
CASGRRGYNEQFF
>NA|TRBV29-1|NA|TRBJ2-1
TGCAGCGCCAAAGCTAATGAGCAGTTCTTC
CSAKANEQFF
>NA|TRBV2|NA|TRBJ1-1
TGTGCCAGCAGTGAAAACGGGGATCTATCAGATGAAGCTTTCTTT
CASSENGDLSDEAFF
>NA|TRBV7-6|NA|TRBJ2-3
TGTGCCAGCAGCTTAGTGCGGGCGGATACGCAGTATTTT
CASSLVRADTQYF
>NA|TRBV9|TRBD1|TRBJ1-6
TGTGCCAGCAGCGTAGTAGGGACAGGGGCCGACTCACCCCTCCACTTT
CASSVVGTGADSPLHF
>NA|TRBV29-1|NA|TRBJ2-7
TGCAGCGTCCGAACTACCTACGAGCAGTACTTC
CSVRTTYEQYF
>NA|TRBV28|TRBD1|TRBJ1-2
TGTGCCAGCAGACAGGGGTCCTATGGCTACACCTTC
CASRQGSYGYTF
>few|TRBV4-1|NA|TRBJ1-5
TGCGCCAGCAGCCACCGAGATCATAGCAATCAGCCCCAGCATTTT
CASSHRDHSNQPQHF
>NA|TRBV5-4|TRBD2|TRBJ2-5
TGTGCCAGCAGCTTGAGGCTAGCGGGGGGGCCTGTGGGAGAGACCCAGTACTTC
CASSLRLAGGPVGETQYF
>once|TRBV5-1|NA|TRBJ2-6
TGCGCCAGCAGCTACAGGGTCTCTGGGGCCAACGTCCTGACTTTC
CASSYRVSGANVLTF
>NA|TRBV5-8|TRBD2|TRBJ2-3
TGTGCCAGCAGCCCCGAACTAGCGGGGGATGATACGCAGTATTTT
CASSPELAGDDTQYF
>NA|TRBV19|NA|TRBJ1-2
TGTGCCAGTAGTCTCGGACTCGGTGGCTACACCTTC
CASSLGLGGYTF
>NA|TRBV10-2|NA|TRBJ2-1
TGCGCCAGCCGGGATCCCACCTACAATGAGCAGTTCTTC
CASRDPTYNEQFF
>few|TRBV15|NA|TRBJ1-1
TGTGCCACCAGCAGAGATCGGGAGAACACTGAAGCTTTCTTT
CATSRDRENTEAFF
>few|TRBV2|NA|TRBJ2-6
TGTGCCAGCATCCCATCTGGGGCCAACGTCCTGACTTTC
CASIPSGANVLTF
>NA|TRBV11-2|NA|TRBJ1-2
TGTGCCAGCAGCTCCAACCGAGGTTCGGGGAAAACCAACTATGGCTACACCTTC
CASSSNRGSGKTNYGYTF
>NA|TRBV5-1|NA|TRBJ2-5
TGCGCCAGCAGCTTGACTAGCGAGACCCAGTACTTC
CASSLTSETQYF
>NA|TRBV10-3|NA|TRBJ2-1
TGTGCCATCAGTCCAGAACGAGGTAATGAGCAGTTCTTC
CAISPERGNEQFF
>NA|TRBV18|TRBD1|TRBJ1-6
TGTGCCAGCTCACCTGGACAGGGTGGGAATTCACCCCTCCACTTT
CASSPGQGGNSPLHF
>NA|TRBV27|TRBD1|TRBJ2-7
TGTGCCAGCAGTTTGGACAGGGGGCTTTACGAGCAGTACTTC
CASSLDRGLYEQYF
>few|TRBV5-1|NA|TRBJ2-2
TGCGCCAGCAGCTCCCGGTCTTTCACCGGGGAGCTGTTTTTT
CASSSRSFTGELFF
>NA|TRBV7-9|NA|TRBJ2-1
TGTGCCAGCAGCTTGGACACCTACAATGAGCAGTTCTTC
CASSLDTYNEQFF
>NA|TRBV7-9|NA|TRBJ2-5
TGTGCCAGCAGTCCTAGGCAGGGGCGCGTATTAGAGACCCAGTACTTC
CASSPRQGRVLETQYF
>NA|TRBV29-1|NA|TRBJ1-4
TGCAGCGTCAGGGGTGGGGCTGAAAAACTGTTTTTT
CSVRGGAEKLFF
>NA|TRBV5-1|NA|TRBJ1-6
TGCGCCAGCAGCCCAGGTAGCGGGAAAGATTCACCCCTCCACTTT
CASSPGSGKDSPLHF
>NA|TRBV18|NA|TRBJ2-1
TGTGCCAGCTCATCGAAGGGGGTTTGGGATGAGCAGTTCTTC
CASSSKGVWDEQFF
>NA|TRBV29-1|NA|TRBJ2-5
TGCAGCGTTGCGAACCGGTGGGAGACCCAGTACTTC
CSVANRWETQYF
>once|TRBV21-1|NA|TRBJ2-7
TGTGCCAGCAGCAGAGGAGGGGACAGGAGCTCCTACGAGCAGTACTTC
CASSRGGDRSSYEQYF
>NA|TRBV29-1|NA|TRBJ1-5
TGCAGCGTTCAACACGCTAGCAATCAGCCCCAGCATTTT
CSVQHASNQPQHF
>few|TRBV19|TRBD1|TRBJ2-7
TGTGCCAGTAGTAAGAGGGACAGGGACGACGAGCAGTACTTC
CASSKRDRDDEQYF
>NA|TRBV29-1|NA|TRBJ2-5
TGCAGCGGCGCTCCTCGGGGAGAGACCCAGTACTTC
CSGAPRGETQYF
>NA|TRBV5-6|NA|TRBJ2-7
TGTGCCAGCAGCTTTGGGACTTTCCTCTACGAGCAGTACTTC
CASSFGTFLYEQYF
>NA|TRBV18|TRBD1|TRBJ1-1
TGTGCCAGCTCACCAAACAGGGGCGCTGAAGCTTTCTTT
CASSPNRGAEAFF
>NA|TRBV4-3|NA|TRBJ1-4
TGCGCCAGCAGCCCCAAGGGGTTTACTAATGAAAAACTGTTTTTT
CASSPKGFTNEKLFF
>NA|TRBV9|NA|TRBJ2-3
TGTGCCAGCAGCGATAACCGGGTCCTCGCCACAGATACGCAGTATTTT
CASSDNRVLATDTQYF
>NA|TRBV10-3|NA|TRBJ2-1
TGTGCCATCAGTGAGGCGGGGGACAAGGTCAATGAGCAGTTCTTC
CAISEAGDKVNEQFF